What follows are 9 T cell receptor beta chains derived from one specimen sequenced in a study of control samples from healthy donors and cancer patients. Repertoires were generated with immunoSEQ multiplex PCR, while TCRdb's copy carries only in-frame clones and drops some. The repertoire holds some 66,000 clones, with 65% to 90% as singletons. The material sequenced was blood. These receptors were taken from a man aged 40-50 years in good health.

There are a few counts of this clone. The rearrangement uses TRBV2 and TRBJ2-7; D tentatively fits TRBD1 or TRBD2 (5 bases each). Trimming stripped 4 bases from V and 3 bases from J, with 7 bases between. Germline CDR1 and CDR2: SNHLY and FYNNEI. This CDR3 comprises 12 residues. This CDR3 reads CASSGDRYEQYF. The DNA of the CDR3 is TGTGCCAGCAGTGGGGACCGCTACGAGCAGTACTTC.

The CDR3 loop reads CASSPGTGVGAQHF. Here the CDR3 DNA reads TGCGCCAGCAGCCCTGGGACGGGGGTTGGGGCCCAGCATTTT. The rearrangement links TRBV5-1 to TRBJ1-5; a weak D match, TRBD1 (5 bases). V lost 4 bases and J lost 11, with 19 bases in between. The CDR3 is 14 amino acids. CDR1 is SGHRS and CDR2 is YFSETQ in the germline V gene.

V gene TRBV6-4 combines with J gene TRBJ2-1; 12 nucleotides line up with TRBD2. Germline V CDR1 and CDR2: MRHNA, SNTAGT. The CDR3 length is 16 residues. The V gene end was trimmed by 2 bases and the J gene end by 6 bases; junction bases not matched to a gene: 5. The CDR3 nucleotides are TGTGCCAGCAGTGACAGGCTAGCGGGGGGGCCCAATGAGCAGTTCTTC. This gives the protein CASSDRLAGGPNEQFF.

The V and J genes are TRBV5-1 and TRBJ1-2, with TRBD1 matching 8 bases. This CDR3 has 16 residues. Trimming at V came to 9 bases and at J to 6 bases, leaving 19 bases not matched to a gene. The V gene's germline CDR1 is SGHRS and CDR2 YFSETQ. CDR3 sequence reads: CATALRTGQGGDGYTF. DNA of the CDR3: TGCGCCACCGCCCTACGGACAGGGCAGGGCGGGGATGGCTACACCTTC.

The chain joins TRBV6-5 to TRBJ2-7; possible D gene TRBD2, 5 bases. The length of the CDR3 is 12 residues. Germline V gene sequence: CDR1 MNHEY, CDR2 SVGAGI. Deletions cut 11 bases from V and 1 base from J, with 12 bases between. Here the CDR3 reads CASKSGSYEQYF. The CDR3 region has the DNA TGTGCCTCCAAGTCGGGGTCCTACGAGCAGTACTTC.

The rearrangement uses TRBV21-1 and TRBJ2-6; TRBD1, as called in the table, went unchecked against the DNA. TRBV21-1 is deemed a pseudogene. The length of the CDR3 is 20 residues. The CDR3 DNA reads TGTGCCAGCAGCAAAGACTGTAGACAGGGGGTAATCACTGGGGCCAACGTCCTGACTTTC. Translating it yields CASSKDCRQGVITGANVLTF.

The chain uses TRBV28 and TRBJ2-3; D is perhaps TRBD2 (6 bases). The germline CDR1 and CDR2 sequences are MDHEN and SYDVKM. The V end was cut by 2 bases, the J end by 2 bases, with 11 bases between. The CDR3 has 15 amino acids. CDR3 DNA sequence: TGTGCCAGCAGTTTAGGCGGGGTGCCCACAGATACGCAGTATTTT. Translating gives CASSLGGVPTDTQYF.

V is TRBV7-6 and J is TRBJ2-5; TRBD2 agrees at 7 bases. V gave up 5 bases and J gave up 3 bases; unmatched junction bases: 6. Germline CDR1 SGHVS, CDR2 FNYEAQ. The CDR3 length is 14 residues. This chain's CDR3 is CASSPRTREETQYF. DNA for the CDR3: TGTGCCAGCAGCCCAAGGACTAGAGAAGAGACCCAGTACTTC.

The chain is built from TRBV19 and TRBJ1-3; a weak D match, TRBD1 (5 bases). V was clipped by 6 bases and J by 4 bases, with 10 bases between them. The CDR3 totals 13 residues. Germline V lookup: CDR1 LNHDA, CDR2 SQIVND (reference sequence). The CDR3 bases are TGTGCCAGTAGGAGGGACGGCGGAAACACCATATATTTT. Translation gives CASRRDGGNTIYF.